This T cell receptor (beta chain) was retrieved from a study of identical twins. Study outcomes and limitations: Models underestimated out-of-frame TCR alpha sharing in monozygotic twins.

The CDR3 is 12 residues long. Germline CDR1 and CDR2: SGDLS and YYNGEE. The V end lost 0 bases, the J end lost 9 bases, and 7 bases lay between the germline ends. This clonotype was seen ten or more times. Its antigen is not known. With template switching, a universal primer site was added, and the cDNA carried unique molecular identifiers. Via MiXCR, TCRdb re-called the 5' RACE reads, giving one row per CDR3 protein. The data hold roughly 690,000 distinct CDR3 sequences, with 21% observed a single time. Separately, the same data were catalogued under a study of T cells expressing NK-cell markers. That paper notes: These same clonotypes (in four donors) also led the CD3+CD56-NKG2C+ fraction.

The chain links TRBV9 to TRBJ2-1, with unresolved D. The source material was PBMCs. The sequence was collected from a young woman in good health. This CDR3 is CASSVEATEQFF. The CDR3 region has the DNA TGTGCCAGCAGCGTAGAAGCTACTGAGCAGTTCTTC.